This T cell receptor (beta chain) came from a study of shared T cell receptors in the human thymus. Profiled with immunoSEQ multiplex PCR; TCRdb holds only in-frame clones, not every one. This table has 450,000 to 650,000 clones, 75% to 85% appearing once. Germline CDR1 and CDR2: MDHEN and SYDVKM. Trimming cost V 5 bases and J 1 base, with 20 bases left between them. The CDR3 is made up of 17 amino acids. The same data also went into a second study, on human thymus T cells. That study reports: Each of the donors was a healthy Finnish infant who was undergoing open corrective cardiac surgery for congenital heart defects. The thymus tissue came from resections taken during corrective heart surgery. Apparent skewing of V and J gene usage characterized both thymic and blood repertoires. Unrelated individuals reportedly shared highly overlapping thymic TCR repertoires.

This chain uses TRBV28 with TRBJ1-1; TRBD1 might be the D (6 bases). The receptor was derived from a boy younger than two with a congenital heart defect. What was sequenced was thymocytes. The CDR3 region is CASSPNPDRPWNTEAFF. CDR3 nucleotide sequence: TGTGCCAGCAGTCCTAATCCGGACAGACCTTGGAACACTGAAGCTTTCTTT.